The sequence of this T cell receptor beta chain was determined in a study of cytomegalovirus exposure and HLA in healthy donors. Points from the study as a whole: Three chains tied to CMV proved CMV antigen-specific in vitro. The study designated 150 to 200 TCR beta chains cytomegalovirus-associated. Most TCRs appeared rarely, but some public TCRs recurred in many donors.

The study drew the donors from its approximately 110-subject validation cohort, separate from the roughly 700-subject first cohort. With respect to this clone: Its antigen is not identified.

Deletions cut 0 bases from V and 0 bases from J, with 12 bases between. From germline, CDR1 is SGHRS and CDR2 YFSETQ. The CDR3 spans 16 residues. Produced via immunoSEQ multiplex PCR; TCRdb's table is partial and in-frame only. The sample consists of about 220,000 clones, approximately 88% of them appearing once. The sequence came from a woman aged 25 to 39 in good health and CMV-seropositive. V and J are TRBV5-1 and TRBJ1-1, with a tentative D call TRBD1 (5 bases). The sequenced sample was PBMCs. CDR3 residues: CASSLVVGGMNTEAFF. The CDR3 region has the DNA TGCGCCAGCAGCTTGGTGGTGGGGGGAATGAACACTGAAGCTTTCTTT.